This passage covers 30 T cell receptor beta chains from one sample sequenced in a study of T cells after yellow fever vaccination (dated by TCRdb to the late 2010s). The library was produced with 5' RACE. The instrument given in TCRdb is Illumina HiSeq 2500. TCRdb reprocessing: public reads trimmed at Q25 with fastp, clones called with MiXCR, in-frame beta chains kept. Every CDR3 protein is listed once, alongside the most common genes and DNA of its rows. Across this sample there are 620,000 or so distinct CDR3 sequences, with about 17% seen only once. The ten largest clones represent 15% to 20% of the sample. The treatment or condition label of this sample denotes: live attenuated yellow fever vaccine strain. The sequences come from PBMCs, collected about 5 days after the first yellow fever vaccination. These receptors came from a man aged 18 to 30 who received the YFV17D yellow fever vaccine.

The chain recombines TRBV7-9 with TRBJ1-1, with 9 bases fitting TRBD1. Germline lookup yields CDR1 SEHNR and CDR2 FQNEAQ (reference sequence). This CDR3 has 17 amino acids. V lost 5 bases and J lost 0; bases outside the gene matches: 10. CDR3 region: CASSGGTGYSMNTEAFF. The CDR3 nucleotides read TGTGCCAGCAGCGGTGGGACAGGGTACAGCATGAACACTGAAGCTTTCTTT.

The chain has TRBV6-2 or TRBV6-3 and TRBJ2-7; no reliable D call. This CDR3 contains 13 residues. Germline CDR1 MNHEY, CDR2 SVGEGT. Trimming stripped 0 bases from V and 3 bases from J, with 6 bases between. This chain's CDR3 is CASSYSASYEQYF. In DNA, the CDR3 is TGTGCCAGCAGTTACTCGGCTAGCTACGAGCAGTACTTC.

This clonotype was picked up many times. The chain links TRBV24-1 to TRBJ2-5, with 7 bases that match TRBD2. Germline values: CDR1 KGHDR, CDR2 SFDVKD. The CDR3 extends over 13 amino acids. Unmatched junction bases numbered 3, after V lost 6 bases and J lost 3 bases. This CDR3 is CATSPGLEETQYF. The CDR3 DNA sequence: TGTGCCACCAGTCCCGGACTAGAAGAGACCCAGTACTTC.

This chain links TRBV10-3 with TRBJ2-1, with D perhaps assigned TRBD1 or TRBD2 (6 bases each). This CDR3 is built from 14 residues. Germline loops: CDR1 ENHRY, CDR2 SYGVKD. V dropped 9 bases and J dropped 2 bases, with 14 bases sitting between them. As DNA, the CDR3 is TGTGCCATAGGGGTGGGGGGCACCTACAATGAGCAGTTCTTC. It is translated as CAIGVGGTYNEQFF.

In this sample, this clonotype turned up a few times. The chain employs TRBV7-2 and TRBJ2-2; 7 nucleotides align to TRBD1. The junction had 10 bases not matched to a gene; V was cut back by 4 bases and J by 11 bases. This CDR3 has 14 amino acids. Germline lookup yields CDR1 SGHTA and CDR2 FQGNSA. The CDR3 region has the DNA TGTGCCAGCAGCTCCCAGGACAGGCTCGCCGAGCTGTTTTTT. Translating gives CASSSQDRLAELFF.

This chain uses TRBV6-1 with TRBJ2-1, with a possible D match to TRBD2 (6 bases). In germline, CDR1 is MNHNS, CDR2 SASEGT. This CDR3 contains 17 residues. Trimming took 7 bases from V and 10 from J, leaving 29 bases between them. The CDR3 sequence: CASTEISREAYVVEQFF. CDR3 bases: TGTGCCAGCACCGAAATTTCCAGGGAGGCATATGTGGTCGAGCAGTTCTTC.

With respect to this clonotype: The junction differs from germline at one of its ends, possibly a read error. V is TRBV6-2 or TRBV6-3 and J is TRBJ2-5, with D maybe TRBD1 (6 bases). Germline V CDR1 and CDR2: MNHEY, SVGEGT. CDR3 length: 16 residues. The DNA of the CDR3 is TGTGTCAGCAGTACTCGGACAGCAGCACGGCCAGCCGCCCAGTACTTC. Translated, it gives CVSSTRTAARPAAQYF.

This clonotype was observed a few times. The CDR3 region is CSARAQPKNTEAFF. CDR3 nucleotide sequence: TGCAGTGCTAGAGCTCAGCCCAAGAACACTGAAGCTTTCTTT. This chain links TRBV20-1 with TRBJ1-1; D remains ambiguous. Germline-derived CDR1 and CDR2 are DFQATT and SNEGSKA (reference sequence). The CDR3 extends over 14 amino acids. V was clipped by 1 base and J by 1 base, with 10 bases between them.

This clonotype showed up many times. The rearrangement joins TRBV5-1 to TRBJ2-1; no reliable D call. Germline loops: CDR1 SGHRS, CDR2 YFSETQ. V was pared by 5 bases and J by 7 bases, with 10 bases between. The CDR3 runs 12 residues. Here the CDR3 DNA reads TGCGCCAGCAGTATAGGTTGGAATGAGCAGTTCTTC. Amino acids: CASSIGWNEQFF. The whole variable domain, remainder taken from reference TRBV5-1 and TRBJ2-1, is KAGVTQTPRYLIKTRGQQVTLSCSPISGHRSVSWYQQTPGQGLQFLFEYFSETQRNKGNFPGRFSGRQFSNSRSEMNVSTLELGDSALYLCASSIGWNEQFFGPGTRLTVL.

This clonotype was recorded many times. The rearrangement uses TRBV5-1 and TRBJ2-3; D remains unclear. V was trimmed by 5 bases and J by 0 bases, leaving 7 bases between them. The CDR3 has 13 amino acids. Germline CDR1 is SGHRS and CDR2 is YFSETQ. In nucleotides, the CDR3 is TGCGCCAGCAGACCTTCTAGCACAGATACGCAGTATTTT. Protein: CASRPSSTDTQYF.

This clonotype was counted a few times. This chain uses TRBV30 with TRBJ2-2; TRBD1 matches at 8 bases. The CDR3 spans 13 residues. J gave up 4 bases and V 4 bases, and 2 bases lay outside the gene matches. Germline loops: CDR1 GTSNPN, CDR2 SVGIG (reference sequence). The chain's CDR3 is CAWNRGSTGELFF. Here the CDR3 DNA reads TGTGCCTGGAACAGGGGGAGCACCGGGGAGCTGTTTTTT.

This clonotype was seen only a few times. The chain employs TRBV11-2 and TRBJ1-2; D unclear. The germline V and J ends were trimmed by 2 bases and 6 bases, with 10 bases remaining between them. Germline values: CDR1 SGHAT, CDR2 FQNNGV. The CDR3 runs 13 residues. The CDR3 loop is CASSLYGVDGYTF. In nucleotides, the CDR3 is TGTGCCAGCAGCTTATATGGGGTCGATGGCTACACCTTC.

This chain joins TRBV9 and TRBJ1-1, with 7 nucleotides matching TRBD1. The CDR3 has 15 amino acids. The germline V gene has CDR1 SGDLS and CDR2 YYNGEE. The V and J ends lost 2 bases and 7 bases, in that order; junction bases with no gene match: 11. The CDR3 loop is CASSVFPGQKIEAFF. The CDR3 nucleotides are TGTGCCAGCAGCGTTTTTCCGGGACAGAAAATTGAAGCTTTCTTT.

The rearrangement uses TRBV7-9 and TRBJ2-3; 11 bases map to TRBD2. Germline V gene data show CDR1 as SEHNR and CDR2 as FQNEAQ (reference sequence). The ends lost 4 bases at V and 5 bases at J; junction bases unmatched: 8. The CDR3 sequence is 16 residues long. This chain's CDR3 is CASSSLAGALLDTQYF. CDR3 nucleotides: TGTGCCAGCAGCTCACTAGCGGGGGCCCTTCTAGATACGCAGTATTTT.

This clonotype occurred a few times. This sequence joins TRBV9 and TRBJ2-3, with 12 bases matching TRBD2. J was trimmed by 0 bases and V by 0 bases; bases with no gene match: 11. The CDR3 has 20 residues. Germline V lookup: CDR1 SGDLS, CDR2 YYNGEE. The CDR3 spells CASSVGSSGGAGASTDTQYF. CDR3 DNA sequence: TGTGCCAGCAGCGTAGGGTCTAGCGGGGGGGCCGGGGCTAGCACAGATACGCAGTATTTT.

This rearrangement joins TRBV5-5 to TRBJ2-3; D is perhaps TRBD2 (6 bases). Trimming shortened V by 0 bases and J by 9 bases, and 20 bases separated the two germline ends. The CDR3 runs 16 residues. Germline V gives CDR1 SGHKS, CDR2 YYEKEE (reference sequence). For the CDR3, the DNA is TGTGCCAGCAGCTTGGACCTATCGGGGGTTTGGTCCACGCAGTATTTT. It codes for CASSLDLSGVWSTQYF.

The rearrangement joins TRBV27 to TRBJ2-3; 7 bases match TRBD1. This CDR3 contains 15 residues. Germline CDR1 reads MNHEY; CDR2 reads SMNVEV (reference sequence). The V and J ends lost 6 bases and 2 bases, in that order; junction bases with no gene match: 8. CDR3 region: CASRRTGQFTDTQYF. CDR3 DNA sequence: TGTGCCAGCAGACGGACAGGACAGTTCACAGATACGCAGTATTTT.

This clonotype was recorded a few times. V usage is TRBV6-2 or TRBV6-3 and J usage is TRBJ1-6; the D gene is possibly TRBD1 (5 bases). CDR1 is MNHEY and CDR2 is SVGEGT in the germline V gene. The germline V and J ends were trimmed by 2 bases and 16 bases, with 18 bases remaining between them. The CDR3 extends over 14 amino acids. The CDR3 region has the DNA TGTGCCAGCAGTTACGCGTACCGGGACGGGGAGCTCCACTTT. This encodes CASSYAYRDGELHF.

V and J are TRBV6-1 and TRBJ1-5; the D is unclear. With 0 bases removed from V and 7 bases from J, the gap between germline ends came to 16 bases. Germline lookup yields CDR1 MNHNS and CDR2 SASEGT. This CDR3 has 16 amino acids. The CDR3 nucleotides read TGTGCCAGCAGTGAAGCATTGCCGACCCCATGGCAGCCCCAGCATTTT. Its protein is CASSEALPTPWQPQHF.

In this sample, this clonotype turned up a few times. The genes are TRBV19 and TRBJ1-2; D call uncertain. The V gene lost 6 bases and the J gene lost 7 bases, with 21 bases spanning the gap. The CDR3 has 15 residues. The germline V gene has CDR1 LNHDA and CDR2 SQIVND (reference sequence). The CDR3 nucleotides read TGTGCCAGTAGCGAAAGGCAGAGGGAGAGTGGTGGCTACACCTTC. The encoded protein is CASSERQRESGGYTF.

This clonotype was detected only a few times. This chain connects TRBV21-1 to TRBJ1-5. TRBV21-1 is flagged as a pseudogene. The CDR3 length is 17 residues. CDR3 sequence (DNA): TGTGCCAGCAGCAAACCCCCCGGACTCTCTAGCAATCAGCCCCAGCATTTT. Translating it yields CASSKPPGLSSNQPQHF.

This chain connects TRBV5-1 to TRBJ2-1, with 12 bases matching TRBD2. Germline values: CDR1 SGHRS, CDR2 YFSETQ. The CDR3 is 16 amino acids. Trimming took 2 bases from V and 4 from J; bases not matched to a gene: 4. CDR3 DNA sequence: TGCGCCAGCAGCTTTACTAGCGGGGGGTTTTACAATGAGCAGTTCTTC. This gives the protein CASSFTSGGFYNEQFF.

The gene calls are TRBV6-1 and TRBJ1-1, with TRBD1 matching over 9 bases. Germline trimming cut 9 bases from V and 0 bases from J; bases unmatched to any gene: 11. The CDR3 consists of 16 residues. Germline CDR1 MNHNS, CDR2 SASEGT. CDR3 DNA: TGTGCCAGTTACCCGGGACAGGGTCCCCTGAACACTGAAGCTTTCTTT. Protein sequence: CASYPGQGPLNTEAFF.

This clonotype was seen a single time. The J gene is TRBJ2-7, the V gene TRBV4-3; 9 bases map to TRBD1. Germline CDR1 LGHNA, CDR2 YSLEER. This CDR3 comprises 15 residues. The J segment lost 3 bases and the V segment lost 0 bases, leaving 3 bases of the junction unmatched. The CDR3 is CASSQDGTGLYEQYF. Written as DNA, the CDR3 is TGCGCCAGCAGCCAAGATGGGACAGGGCTCTACGAGCAGTACTTC.

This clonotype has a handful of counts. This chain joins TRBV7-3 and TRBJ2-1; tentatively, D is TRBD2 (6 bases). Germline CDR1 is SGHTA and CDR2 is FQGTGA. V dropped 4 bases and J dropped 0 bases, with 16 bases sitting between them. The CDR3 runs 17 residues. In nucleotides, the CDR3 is TGTGCCAGCAGCTGGGATGTTGGAGGGAGCTCCTACAATGAGCAGTTCTTC. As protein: CASSWDVGGSSYNEQFF.

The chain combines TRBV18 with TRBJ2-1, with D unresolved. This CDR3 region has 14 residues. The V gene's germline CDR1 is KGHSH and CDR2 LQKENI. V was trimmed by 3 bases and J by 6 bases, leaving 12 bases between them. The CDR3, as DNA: TGTGCCAGCTCACCTTTGGAAGGATCCAATGAGCAGTTCTTC. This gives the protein CASSPLEGSNEQFF.

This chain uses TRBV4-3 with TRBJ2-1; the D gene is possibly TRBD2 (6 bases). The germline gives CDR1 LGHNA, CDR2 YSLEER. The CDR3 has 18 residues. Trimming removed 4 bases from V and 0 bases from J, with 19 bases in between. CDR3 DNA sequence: TGCGCCAGCAGCCTCAAGTCCGGCGGGGTGAGCTCCTACAATGAGCAGTTCTTC. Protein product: CASSLKSGGVSSYNEQFF.

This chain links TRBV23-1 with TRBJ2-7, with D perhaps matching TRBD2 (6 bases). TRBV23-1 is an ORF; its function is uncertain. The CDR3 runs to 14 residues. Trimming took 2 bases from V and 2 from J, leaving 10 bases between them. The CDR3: CASSQRGWAYEQYV. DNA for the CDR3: TGCGCCAGCAGTCAACGGGGGTGGGCCTACGAGCAGTACGTC.

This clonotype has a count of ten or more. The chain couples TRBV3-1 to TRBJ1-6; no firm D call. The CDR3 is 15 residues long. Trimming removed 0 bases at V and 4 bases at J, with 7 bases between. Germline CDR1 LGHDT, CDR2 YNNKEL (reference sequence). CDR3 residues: CASSQDPGYNSPLHF. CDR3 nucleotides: TGTGCCAGCAGCCAAGACCCAGGTTATAATTCACCCCTCCACTTT.

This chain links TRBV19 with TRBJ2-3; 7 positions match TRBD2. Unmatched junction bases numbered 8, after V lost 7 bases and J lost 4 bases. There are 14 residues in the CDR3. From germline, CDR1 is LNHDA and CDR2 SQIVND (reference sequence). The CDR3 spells CASNLASGPDTQYF. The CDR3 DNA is TGTGCCAGTAATTTGGCTAGCGGCCCAGATACGCAGTATTTT. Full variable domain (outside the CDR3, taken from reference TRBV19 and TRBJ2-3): DGGITQSPKYLFRKEGQNVTLSCEQNLNHDAMYWYRQDPGQGLRLIYYSQIVNDFQKGDIAEGYSVSREKKESFPLTVTSAQKNPTAFYLCASNLASGPDTQYFGPGTRLTVL.